This T cell receptor (beta chain) was sequenced in a study of blood T cell repertoires in COVID-19. Measured with immunoSEQ multiplex PCR; TCRdb has only the in-frame clones, and not every one. In the table there are about 200,000 clones, 94% of which are singletons. The CDR3 extends over 14 amino acids. Germline V lookup: CDR1 MNHEY, CDR2 SVGAGI. V shed 5 bases and J shed 3 bases, with 13 bases lying between them. The specimen was peripheral blood. The TCR sequence derives from a man aged 25-40 years with COVID-19, enrolled during active disease. The chain has TRBV6-5 and TRBJ1-1; tentative D call: TRBD1 (5 bases). The CDR3 DNA is TGTGCCAGCAGTCACGACAGACTGTACACTGAAGCTTTCTTT. Amino acids: CASSHDRLYTEAFF.